Listed below are T cell receptor beta chains from one sample, sequenced in a study of neurological immune-mediated disorders. TCRdb ran MiXCR on the 5' RACE reads and lists one entry per CDR3 protein. This table has approximately 37,000 distinct CDR3 sequences, 3% to 3.5% appearing once. Sequenced input: PBMCs. These receptors were obtained from a woman aged 55-69 years with multiple sclerosis. The CDR3 runs from the conserved cysteine through the conserved F or W. A D gene is named only where the DNA matches it firmly. A clone size is listed for some rows: how often the clone was seen (once, few, many), or a class if it is expanded.

D,V,size,J,CDR3,DNA
TRBD1,TRBV20-1,many,TRBJ2-7,CSARDPGTASYEQYF,TGCAGTGCTAGGGACCCCGGGACAGCCTCCTACGAGCAGTACTTC
TRBD2,TRBV5-1,many,TRBJ2-1,CASSSGHREGEQFF,TGCGCCAGCAGCTCGGGACACCGGGAGGGTGAGCAGTTCTTC
TRBD1,TRBV5-1,many,TRBJ2-7,CASSLVGGGQGTEQYF,TGCGCCAGCAGCTTGGTCGGTGGGGGACAGGGTACCGAGCAGTACTTC
NA,TRBV7-8,NA,TRBJ2-2,CASSFSVGRTGELFF,TGTGCCAGCAGCTTTAGCGTGGGGCGGACCGGGGAGCTGTTTTTT
NA,TRBV6-2/TRBV6-3,many,TRBJ1-1,CASSVNTEAFF,TGTGCCAGCAGTGTGAACACTGAAGCTTTCTTT
TRBD1,TRBV29-1,many,TRBJ1-4,CSVESGQGGEKLFF,TGCAGCGTTGAATCCGGACAGGGGGGTGAAAAACTGTTTTTT
NA,TRBV18,many,TRBJ1-5,CASSRDNQPQHF,TGTGCCAGCTCACGAGACAATCAGCCCCAGCATTTT
NA,TRBV12-3/TRBV12-4,many,TRBJ2-2,CASSLYRERAGELFF,TGTGCCAGCAGTTTGTACAGGGAAAGGGCCGGGGAGCTGTTTTTT
NA,TRBV5-1,many,TRBJ2-7,CASSLGPGDPHEQYF,TGCGCCAGCAGCTTGGGTCCAGGGGATCCCCACGAGCAGTACTTC
NA,TRBV2,NA,TRBJ1-1,CANTANTEAFF,TGTGCCAACACAGCGAACACTGAAGCTTTCTTT
NA,TRBV5-5,many,TRBJ1-1,CASRVIGGPEAFF,TGTGCCAGCAGGGTCATCGGGGGGCCTGAAGCTTTCTTT
NA,TRBV2,many,TRBJ2-5,CASSLDLWTQYF,TGTGCCAGCAGTTTGGACTTGTGGACCCAGTACTTC
NA,TRBV13,many,TRBJ1-5,CASSRRGANQPQHF,TGTGCCAGCAGCCGACGCGGGGCCAATCAGCCCCAGCATTTT
NA,TRBV18,many,TRBJ2-7,CASSPGTAAEEQYF,TGTGCCAGCTCGCCGGGGACTGCCGCTGAGGAGCAGTACTTC
NA,TRBV7-9,many,TRBJ2-7,CASSPPFRLPYSYEQYF,TGTGCCAGCAGCCCGCCGTTCCGACTTCCTTACTCCTACGAGCAGTACTTC
TRBD1,TRBV25-1,many,TRBJ2-6,CASSGTGFPSGANVLTF,TGTGCCAGCAGTGGGACAGGTTTTCCCTCTGGGGCCAACGTCCTGACTTTC
TRBD1,TRBV12-3/TRBV12-4,many,TRBJ1-2,CASSLTGADGYTF,TGTGCCAGCAGTTTAACAGGGGCGGATGGCTACACCTTC
NA,TRBV7-9,many,TRBJ2-1,CASSLGAVSVVEQFF,TGTGCCAGCAGCTTAGGGGCAGTCTCGGTGGTTGAGCAGTTCTTC
TRBD1,TRBV5-1,many,TRBJ1-5,CASSYGQGRNQPQHF,TGCGCCAGCAGCTACGGACAGGGTAGGAATCAGCCCCAGCATTTT
NA,TRBV4-1,many,TRBJ2-5,CASSQAPLGSGTQYF,TGCGCCAGCAGCCAAGCCCCCTTGGGCTCGGGGACCCAGTACTTC
TRBD1,TRBV28,many,TRBJ1-3,CASSGQGLNTIYF,TGTGCCAGCAGTGGACAGGGGCTAAACACCATATATTTT
TRBD1,TRBV5-1,many,TRBJ2-7,CASSPAGTGGRNEQYF,TGCGCCAGCAGCCCGGCCGGGACAGGGGGCCGGAACGAGCAGTACTTC
NA,TRBV20-1,many,TRBJ1-1,CSASRPAFF,TGCAGTGCTAGTCGCCCGGCTTTCTTT
TRBD2,TRBV6-5,many,TRBJ2-3,CASSYSDSGGPDTQYF,TGTGCCAGCAGTTACTCGGATAGCGGGGGGCCAGATACGCAGTATTTT
TRBD1,TRBV20-1,many,TRBJ2-2,CSADRGHTGELFF,TGCAGTGCTGACAGGGGGCACACCGGGGAGCTGTTTTTT
NA,TRBV7-9,many,TRBJ1-5,CASSLGGNGNQPQHF,TGTGCCAGCAGCTTAGGAGGGAATGGCAATCAGCCCCAGCATTTT
NA,TRBV9,many,TRBJ2-3,CASSVGDTQYF,TGTGCCAGCAGCGTAGGCGATACGCAGTATTTT
NA,TRBV20-1,many,TRBJ1-1,CSPPEAFF,TGCAGTCCCCCTGAAGCTTTCTTT
NA,TRBV6-6,many,TRBJ2-7,CATRGAPSSYEQYF,TGTGCCACCAGAGGCGCCCCGAGCTCCTACGAGCAGTACTTC
NA,TRBV5-1,many,TRBJ1-1,CASSLAVNTEAFF,TGCGCCAGCAGCTTGGCCGTGAACACTGAAGCTTTCTTT
TRBD1,TRBV7-8,many,TRBJ2-7,CASSSRWDRGPYEQYF,TGTGCCAGCAGCTCGCGTTGGGACAGGGGCCCCTACGAGCAGTACTTC
NA,TRBV12-3/TRBV12-4,many,TRBJ2-7,CASSRNHRAMPEEQYF,TGTGCCAGCAGTCGAAACCACAGGGCGATGCCTGAGGAGCAGTACTTC
NA,TRBV9,many,TRBJ2-6,CASSVEGGTRAGANVLTF,TGTGCCAGCAGCGTAGAGGGGGGCACAAGAGCTGGGGCCAACGTCCTGACTTTC
NA,TRBV5-8,many,TRBJ2-1,CASSLDRGGNYNEQFF,TGTGCCAGCAGCTTGGATCGCGGGGGCAATTACAATGAGCAGTTCTTC
TRBD2,TRBV20-1,many,TRBJ2-5,CSAIALAGEETQYF,TGCAGTGCTATTGCCCTAGCGGGGGAAGAGACCCAGTACTTC
NA,TRBV29-1,many,TRBJ2-2,CSIIVSGAGGELFF,TGCAGCATCATTGTGTCGGGGGCCGGCGGGGAGCTGTTTTTT
TRBD1,TRBV5-1,many,TRBJ2-5,CASSLRTGGGETQYF,TGCGCCAGCAGCTTGAGGACAGGGGGCGGCGAGACCCAGTACTTC
NA,TRBV29-1,many,TRBJ2-4,CSVAGGGIQYF,TGCAGCGTTGCAGGGGGGGGCATTCAGTACTTC
NA,TRBV5-1,many,TRBJ2-5,CASSLGMPETQYF,TGCGCCAGCAGCTTGGGTATGCCAGAGACCCAGTACTTC
NA,TRBV5-1,many,TRBJ1-3,CASSLAGGRNTIYF,TGCGCCAGCAGCTTGGCGGGAGGGAGAAACACCATATATTTT
NA,TRBV20-1,many,TRBJ2-7,CSARDQGLPYEQYF,TGCAGTGCTAGAGATCAGGGGTTACCCTACGAGCAGTACTTC
TRBD1,TRBV7-2,many,TRBJ1-5,CASSSQGVSNQPQHF,TGTGCCAGCAGCTCCCAGGGGGTCAGCAATCAGCCCCAGCATTTT
TRBD2,TRBV20-1,many,TRBJ2-1,CSAREASGGHNEQFF,TGCAGTGCTAGAGAGGCTAGCGGGGGGCACAATGAGCAGTTCTTC
NA,TRBV7-9,many,TRBJ1-1,CASSLSGGNTEAFF,TGTGCCAGCAGCTTATCTGGGGGAAACACTGAAGCTTTCTTT
TRBD1,TRBV5-1,many,TRBJ2-7,CASSTGTGGNEQYF,TGCGCCAGCAGTACCGGGACAGGGGGCAACGAGCAGTACTTC
NA,TRBV28,many,TRBJ2-1,CASSSRPYNEQFF,TGTGCCAGCAGTTCCAGACCATACAATGAGCAGTTCTTC
NA,TRBV5-1,many,TRBJ2-5,CASNTPGRERETQYF,TGCGCCAGCAACACACCGGGCAGGGAGAGGGAGACCCAGTACTTC
TRBD1,TRBV5-1,many,TRBJ2-1,CASSLVAGGSSNNEQFF,TGCGCCAGCAGCTTGGTAGCAGGGGGTTCTTCCAACAATGAGCAGTTCTTC
TRBD1,TRBV7-6,NA,TRBJ2-1,CASSLTGQQSSYNEQFF,TGTGCCAGCAGCTTAACGGGACAGCAGAGCTCCTACAATGAGCAGTTCTTC
NA,TRBV5-1,many,TRBJ2-3,CASSPQSSTDTQYF,TGCGCCAGCAGCCCCCAGAGTAGCACAGATACGCAGTATTTT
NA,TRBV20-1,few,TRBJ1-5,CSARDLSGQSNQPQHF,TGCAGTGCTAGAGACCTGTCCGGACAGAGCAATCAGCCCCAGCATTTT
TRBD1,TRBV12-3/TRBV12-4,many,TRBJ2-2,CASSGTGLTGELFF,TGTGCCAGCTCCGGGACAGGGCTAACCGGGGAGCTGTTTTTT
NA,TRBV28,many,TRBJ1-5,CASSLDLRGSGNQPQHF,TGTGCCAGCAGTTTAGATCTACGGGGTTCGGGGAATCAGCCCCAGCATTTT
NA,TRBV20-1,many,TRBJ2-1,CSARDPRPTDNEQFF,TGCAGTGCTAGAGATCCCCGGCCCACTGACAATGAGCAGTTCTTC
NA,TRBV20-1,many,TRBJ2-7,CSARGRYEQYF,TGCAGTGCTAGAGGGCGCTACGAGCAGTACTTC
TRBD2,TRBV5-1,many,TRBJ2-1,CASSIGLAGGSNEQFF,TGCGCCAGCAGCATCGGACTAGCGGGGGGCTCCAATGAGCAGTTCTTC
NA,TRBV15,medium-sized,TRBJ2-5,CATSRDEWETQYF,TGTGCCACCAGCAGAGATGAGTGGGAGACCCAGTACTTC
NA,TRBV7-6,many,TRBJ2-3,CASSLGQGTDTQYF,TGTGCCAGCAGCTTAGGGCAGGGCACAGATACGCAGTATTTT
NA,TRBV7-2,many,TRBJ2-7,CASSEGFYEQYF,TGTGCCAGCAGCGAGGGATTCTACGAGCAGTACTTC
TRBD1,TRBV9,medium-sized,TRBJ2-3,CASSEQGAGTDTQYF,TGTGCCAGCAGCGAACAGGGGGCGGGCACAGATACGCAGTATTTT